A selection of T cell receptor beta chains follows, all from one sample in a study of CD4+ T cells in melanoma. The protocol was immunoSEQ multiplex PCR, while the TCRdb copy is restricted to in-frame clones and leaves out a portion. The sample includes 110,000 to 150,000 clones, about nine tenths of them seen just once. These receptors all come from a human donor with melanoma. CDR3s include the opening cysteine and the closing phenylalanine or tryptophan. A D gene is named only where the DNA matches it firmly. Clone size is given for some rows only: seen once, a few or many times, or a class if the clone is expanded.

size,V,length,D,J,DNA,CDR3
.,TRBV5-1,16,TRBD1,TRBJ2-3,TGCGCCAGCAGCTCCTTACAGGGGGCATCCACAGATACGCAGTATTTT,CASSSLQGASTDTQYF
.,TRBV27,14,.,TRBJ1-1,TGTGCCAGCAGTTTATCGGGGGGGCTGACTGAAGCTTTCTTT,CASSLSGGLTEAFF
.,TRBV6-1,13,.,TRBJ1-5,TGTGCCAGCAGCCCTTATTGGGATCAGCCCCAGCATTTT,CASSPYWDQPQHF
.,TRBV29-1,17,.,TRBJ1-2,TGCAGCGTCGGACATCGTACGGGACGGAGAATAGACTATGGCTACACCTTC,CSVGHRTGRRIDYGYTF
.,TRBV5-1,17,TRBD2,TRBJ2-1,TGCGCCAGCAGCTTAGGACTAGCGGGGGGAGTTAGGGGTGAGCAGTTCTTC,CASSLGLAGGVRGEQFF
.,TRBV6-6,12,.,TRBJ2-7,TGTGCCAGCAGTTACGATGACTACGAGCAGTACTTC,CASSYDDYEQYF
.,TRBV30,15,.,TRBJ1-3,TGTGCCTGGAGTAATGGTCGGGGCTCTGGAAACACCATATATTTT,CAWSNGRGSGNTIYF
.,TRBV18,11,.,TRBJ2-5,TGTGCCAGCAGGAACCAAGAGACCCAGTACTTC,CASRNQETQYF
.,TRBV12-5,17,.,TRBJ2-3,TGTGCTAGTGGTTTACTCCTTTCAGTGGGAAGAACAGATACGCAGTATTTT,CASGLLLSVGRTDTQYF
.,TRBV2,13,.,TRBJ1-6,TGTGCCAGCAGGGCAGCGCGCAACTCACCCCTCCACTTT,CASRAARNSPLHF
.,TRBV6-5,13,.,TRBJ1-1,TGTGCCAGCAGTCCCCCAGGGGAAGGGGGAGCTTTCTTT,CASSPPGEGGAFF
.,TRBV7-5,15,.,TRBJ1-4,TGTGCCAGAAGTTTTGTTTTTGAGGTTAATGAAAAACTGTTTTTT,CARSFVFEVNEKLFF
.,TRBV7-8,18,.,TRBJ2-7,TGTGCCAGCAGCTCAGGAAAGGGGTGGCTGGTGGGATCCCACGAGCAGTACTTC,CASSSGKGWLVGSHEQYF
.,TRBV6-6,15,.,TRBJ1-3,TGTGCCAGCAGTTACCACGCCCCCTCTGGAAACACCATATATTTT,CASSYHAPSGNTIYF
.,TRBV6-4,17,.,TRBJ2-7,TGTGCCAGCAGGGAGGGGGGATCACTCTCTAGTGGGGACGAGCAGTACTTC,CASREGGSLSSGDEQYF
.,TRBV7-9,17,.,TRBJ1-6,TGTGCCAGCAGCTTATTCTCAGGGGCAGGCGGTAATTCACCCCTCCACTTT,CASSLFSGAGGNSPLHF
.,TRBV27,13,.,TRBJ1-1,TGTGCCAGCAGTTTTCTTCCGGGCACTGAAGCTTTCTTT,CASSFLPGTEAFF
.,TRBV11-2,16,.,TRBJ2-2,TGTGCCAGCAGCTCCCAGGGATATGCGGGCACCGGGGAGCTGTTTTTT,CASSSQGYAGTGELFF
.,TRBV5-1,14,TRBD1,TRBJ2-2,TGCGCCAGCACCCTCGACAGGGGGACCGGGGAGCTGTTTTTT,CASTLDRGTGELFF
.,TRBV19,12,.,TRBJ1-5,TGTGCCAGTAGTTTCCGAAATCAGCCCCAGCATTTT,CASSFRNQPQHF
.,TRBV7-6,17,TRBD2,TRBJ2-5,TGTGCCAGCAGCTTAGGCACTAGCGGGCCGACTAAAGAGACCCAGTACTTC,CASSLGTSGPTKETQYF
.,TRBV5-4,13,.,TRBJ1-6,TGTGCCAGCAGCTTGCCCTATAATTCACCCCTCCACTTT,CASSLPYNSPLHF
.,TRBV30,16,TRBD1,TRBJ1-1,TGTGCCGGAACCAAAAACCCGGGACAGCCGAACACTGAAGCTTTCTTT,CAGTKNPGQPNTEAFF
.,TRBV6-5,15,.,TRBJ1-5,TGTGCCAGCAGCCCCATCGGGGCCAGCAATCAGCCCCAGCATTTT,CASSPIGASNQPQHF
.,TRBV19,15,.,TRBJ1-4,TGTGCCAGTAGTCCGGGCCGGGCGCCTAATGAAAAACTGTTTTTT,CASSPGRAPNEKLFF
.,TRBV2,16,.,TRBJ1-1,TGTGCCAGCAATCCGACCGGCGGGGCGGGGGGCCTCCAAGCTTTCTTT,CASNPTGGAGGLQAFF
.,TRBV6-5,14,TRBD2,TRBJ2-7,TGTGCCAGCAGTCAGACCGGGACTACGGGCGAGCAGTACTTC,CASSQTGTTGEQYF
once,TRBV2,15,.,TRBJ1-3,TGTGCCAGCAGACCAGGAGGGATCTCTGGAAACACCATATATTTT,CASRPGGISGNTIYF
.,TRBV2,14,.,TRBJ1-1,TGTGCCAGCAGGGTGCGGGTGATGAACACTGAAGCTTTCTTT,CASRVRVMNTEAFF
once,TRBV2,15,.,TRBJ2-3,TGTGCCAGCAGCCCGACGGACAGCTTCACAGATACGCAGTATTTT,CASSPTDSFTDTQYF
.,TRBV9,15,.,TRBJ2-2,TGTGCCAGCAGCGTATTGAATAGCCCCCCCGGGGAGCTGTTTTTT,CASSVLNSPPGELFF
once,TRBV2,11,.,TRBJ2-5,TGTGCCAGCAGTTCCCAAGAGACCCAGTACTTC,CASSSQETQYF
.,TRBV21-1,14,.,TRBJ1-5,TGTGCCAGCAGCAAAGCGGAGGGAACTCAGCCCCAGCATTTT,CASSKAEGTQPQHF
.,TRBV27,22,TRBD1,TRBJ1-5,TGTGCCAGCAGTCCAAGGGGACAGGGGGCCTGGCACGGGGCAGGGCACAATCAGCCCCAGCATTTT,CASSPRGQGAWHGAGHNQPQHF
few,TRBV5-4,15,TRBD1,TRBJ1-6,TGTGCCAGCAGCTTGGGCCAGGGGGCTCGATCACCCCTCCACTTT,CASSLGQGARSPLHF
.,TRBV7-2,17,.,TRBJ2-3,TGTGCCAGCAGCCGGTCGCAAATTGTCCTTGCCACAGATACGCAGTATTTT,CASSRSQIVLATDTQYF
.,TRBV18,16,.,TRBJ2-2,TGTGCCAGCTCACCACAACGGTTGACGAACACCGGGGAGCTGTTTTTT,CASSPQRLTNTGELFF
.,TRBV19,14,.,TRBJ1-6,TGTGCCAGTACCCCCGGCGGGCATAATTCACCCCTCCACTTT,CASTPGGHNSPLHF
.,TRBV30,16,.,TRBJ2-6,TGTGCCTGGAGTGTTTGGCGACCTTCTGGGGCCAACGTCCTGACTTTC,CAWSVWRPSGANVLTF
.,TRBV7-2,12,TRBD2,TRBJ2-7,TGTGCCAGCGGGGGGGAGGCCTACGAGCAGTACTTC,CASGGEAYEQYF
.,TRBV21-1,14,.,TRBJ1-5,TGTGCCAGCAGGAAGCGGGACAGCCATCAGCCCCAGCATTTT,CASRKRDSHQPQHF
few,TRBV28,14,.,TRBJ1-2,TGTGCCAGCAGTTTATTCACAACACACTATGGCTACACCTTC,CASSLFTTHYGYTF